The clone carrying this TCR beta chain came up a few times. The antigen remains undetermined. The V end lost 5 bases, the J end lost 2 bases, and 6 bases lay between the germline ends. Germline lookup yields CDR1 LNHDA and CDR2 SQIVND (reference sequence). The CDR3 runs 12 residues. This specimen comes from a study of shared clonotypes between healthy human individuals. Study-level information: Three plates each covered CD4 naive and memory; CD8 naive two, CD8 memory one.

Broader study findings: Naive CD4 clonotypes were shared across several donors at roughly 5%.

At the deep level, the assay was run. Produced via immunoSEQ multiplex PCR; TCRdb's table is partial and in-frame only. This sample carries roughly 2,300,000 clones, roughly 92% of them seen once, and the ten largest clones take approximately 0.39%. This receptor was identified in a man aged 18 to 29 in good health. Some clones in this sample may be carry-over from other donors' samples. Material for sequencing was naive CD4+ T cells from PBMCs. Subset specified: CD45RA+ positively selected. This sequence joins TRBV19 and TRBJ1-1, with TRBD1 as a possible D gene (5 bases). CDR3 amino acids: CASSGDNTEAFF. For the CDR3, the DNA is TGTGCCAGTAGTGGGGACAACACTGAAGCTTTCTTT.